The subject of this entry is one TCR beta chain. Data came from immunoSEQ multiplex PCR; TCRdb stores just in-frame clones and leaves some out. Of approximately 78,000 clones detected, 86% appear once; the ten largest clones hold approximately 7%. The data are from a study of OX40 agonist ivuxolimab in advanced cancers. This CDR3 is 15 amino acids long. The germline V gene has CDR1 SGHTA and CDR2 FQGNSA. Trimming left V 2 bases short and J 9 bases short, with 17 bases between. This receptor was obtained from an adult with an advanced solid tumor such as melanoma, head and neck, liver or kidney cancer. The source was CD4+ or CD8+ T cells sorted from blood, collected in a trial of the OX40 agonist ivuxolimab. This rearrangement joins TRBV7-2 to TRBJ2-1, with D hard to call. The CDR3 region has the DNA TGTGCCAGCAGCTTACAGGCCGTTGGCGTAGGTGAGCAGTTCTTC. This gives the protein CASSLQAVGVGEQFF.